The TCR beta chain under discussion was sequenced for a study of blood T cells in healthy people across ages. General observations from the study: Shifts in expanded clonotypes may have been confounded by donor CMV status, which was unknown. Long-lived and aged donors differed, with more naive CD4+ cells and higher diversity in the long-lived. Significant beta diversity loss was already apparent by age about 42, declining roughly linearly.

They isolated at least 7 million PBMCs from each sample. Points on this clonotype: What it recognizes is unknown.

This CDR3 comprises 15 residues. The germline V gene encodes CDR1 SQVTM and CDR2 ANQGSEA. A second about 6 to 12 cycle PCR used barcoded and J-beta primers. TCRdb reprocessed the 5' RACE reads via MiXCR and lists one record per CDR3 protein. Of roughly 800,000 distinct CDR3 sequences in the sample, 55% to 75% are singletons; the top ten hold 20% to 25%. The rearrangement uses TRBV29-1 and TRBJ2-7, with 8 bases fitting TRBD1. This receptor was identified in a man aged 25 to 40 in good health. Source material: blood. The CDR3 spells CRDPAQGASLYEQYF. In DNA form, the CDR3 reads TGCAGGGACCCCGCCCAGGGGGCGAGCTTATACGAGCAGTACTTC.